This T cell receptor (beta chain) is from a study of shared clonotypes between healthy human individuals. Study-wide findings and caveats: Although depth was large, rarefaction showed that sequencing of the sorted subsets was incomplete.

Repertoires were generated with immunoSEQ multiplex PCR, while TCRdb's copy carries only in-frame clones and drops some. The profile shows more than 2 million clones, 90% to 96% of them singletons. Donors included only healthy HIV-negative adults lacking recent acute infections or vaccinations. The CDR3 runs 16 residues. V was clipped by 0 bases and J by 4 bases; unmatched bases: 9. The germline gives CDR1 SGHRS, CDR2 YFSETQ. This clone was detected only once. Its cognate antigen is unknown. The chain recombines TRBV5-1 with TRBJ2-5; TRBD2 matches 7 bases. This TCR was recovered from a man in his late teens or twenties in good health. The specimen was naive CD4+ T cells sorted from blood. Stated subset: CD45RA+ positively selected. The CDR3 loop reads CASSLGSKAGVETQYF. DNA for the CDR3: TGCGCCAGCAGCTTGGGTAGCAAGGCGGGGGTAGAGACCCAGTACTTC.